This T cell receptor beta chain was obtained from a study of cytomegalovirus exposure and HLA in healthy donors (dated by TCRdb to about 2017). Background for the entire study: According to an earlier analysis of a few hundred of the donors, about 170 million T cells yielded over 90 million unique TCR beta sequences and approximately 300 Gb of sequence data. Rather than using new phenotypic data, the later analysis identified candidate immune exposures from TCR beta sequences and from how often those sequences occurred across donors. In addition to the first cohort of 666 subjects, a separate validation cohort of about 120 different subjects was used. To predict cytomegalovirus infection status, the study combined high-throughput TCR immunosequencing, statistical association of individual TCRs with disease status, and machine learning. About five DR-DQ haplotypes were treated as single units for association and clustering because of strong linkage in the cohort. Donor age, sex, ethnicity and CMV serostatus were collected together with the repertoire data. Typing coverage varied by locus: roughly 620-640 donors for A, B, C, DRB1 and DQB1; more than 500 for DQA1; approximately 570 for DPA1; 450 to 480 for DPB1. On average, roughly 240,000 unique TCR beta nucleotide sequences were sequenced per donor among fewer than 500 genotyped donors of the cohort, with approximately 18% of those sequences being non-productive. The study profiled the T cell repertoires of under 850 subjects by immunosequencing and related them to cytomegalovirus serostatus. Class I and class II HLA loci were covered by the typing at four-digit resolution. The study was designed to test whether signatures of past pathogen exposure could be identified by cataloging public T cell receptors. An earlier analysis of 450 to 750 of the donors used high-throughput TCR beta sequencing to judge whether each TCR beta V gene segment behaved as functional or pseudogenic. Of the roughly 400 genotyped donors, less than 90% were placed in the genetic ancestry cluster associated with self-reported Caucasian donors. A later analysis re-examined previously published TCR beta repertoires from 500 to 700 donors and added high-resolution HLA genotyping to investigate patterns of TCR occurrence. Every discovery cohort repertoire had been produced on one sequencing platform. In a later genetic analysis, genome-wide SNP genotypes for about 65% of the roughly 670 donors were used, and that subset was treated as a discovery cohort. Approximately 310 gigabases of sequencing data and roughly 81 million unique TCR sequences made up an early release that covered approximately 620 HLA-typed donors.

In total, fewer than 750 healthy bone marrow donors made up the cohort. At the time of sampling, all cohort members were nominally healthy, though unrecorded immune exposures were likely present. The donor tested CMV seronegative and was one of the 352 seronegative cohort members. Every donor gave a peripheral blood sample, and the peripheral blood mononuclear cells from that sample were used for TCR beta sequencing. The Qiagen DNeasy Blood Extraction Kit was used to extract genomic DNA from the blood cell samples. The receptor library was made with the immunoSEQ multiplex PCR assay. The multiplex PCR relied on a mix of 60 forward primers for TCR Vbeta segments and 13 reverse primers for TCR Jbeta segments. A multiplex PCR assay on genomic DNA amplified the CDR3 region of rearranged TCR beta genes. The amplified TCR beta libraries were sequenced on the Illumina HiSeq System as 87-base-pair reads. As for how the authors treated the data: A later analysis counted approximately 84 million unique TCR beta chains across the 550 to 800 repertoires, and roughly 10 million of these chains were shared by at least two donors. To remove PCR and sequencing errors, raw reads were error-corrected and collapsed into unique sequences using a nearest-neighbor algorithm that merged closely related sequences. V, D and J gene segments were assigned by aligning CDR3 sequences to IMGT reference sequences. Each retained sequence needed at least a six-nucleotide match to both a V gene segment and a J gene segment. Rearrangements were called productive when the CDR3 lacked stop codons and stayed in frame with V and J; all others were non-productive. CDR3 was defined according to IMGT convention as the region running from the second conserved V-encoded cysteine to the conserved J-encoded phenylalanine. The earlier analysis of some 580 of the donors excluded any sequence lacking an unambiguous match to a single V gene segment. An earlier analysis of over 450 of the donors classified V segments as functional when productive rearrangements were above 56.7% and as segregating when the standard deviation between donors was above 5%. To diagnose cytomegalovirus status from the catalog of TCR beta chain sequences, a statistical classification framework was built. In a later analysis, TCR nucleotide sequences were compared against IMGT/GENE-DB human TR gene sequences so that V and J genes could be assigned. Using the TCRdist pipeline, a later analysis assigned CDR3 sequences along with most-parsimonious VDJ recombination scenarios. In a later analysis, each TCR beta chain was defined by its CDR3 amino acid sequence together with its V-gene family, and reads lacking a unique V-gene family were excluded. To address suspected cross-contamination and a sequencing artifact, a later analysis removed 592 highly shared, low-generation-probability nucleotide sequences. In a later analysis, a clonal expansion index was calculated for each public chain from normalized within-repertoire ranks of inferred template counts. In a later analysis, generation probabilities were computed using a VDJ recombination model fitted to out-of-frame rearrangements, and the results were checked against IGoR. Hypergeometric tests were used in a later analysis to score TCR-TCR, TCR-HLA and TCR-CMV co-occurrence, with a repertoire-size bias correction applied to the TCR pairs. A later analysis estimated false discovery rates by permuting HLA or CMV assignments 20 times. In a later analysis, co-occurring TCRs were grouped with DBSCAN, and TCRdist sequence similarity was added when clustering was performed within HLA-allele-positive subsets. For co-occurrence clustering, repertoires with fewer than 30,000 or more than 120,000 public chains were excluded, along with four to six repertoires with anomalous nucleotide sharing. TCRdb limited this immuneACCESS table to in-frame rearrangements with V and J called. A share of clones is missing; checked studies link under half to unresolved V genes, and the rest is unexplained. That table furnishes V, J and clone size, whereas the DNA furnished D and trimming. A total of 110,000 to 150,000 clones appear in this sample, over 60% of them only once. The top ten hold 2% to 2.5% of the sample.

CDR1 is given as MNHNY and CDR2 as SVGAGI, both from the germline V gene (reference sequence). Its CDR3 holds 11 amino acids, cysteine through phenylalanine. CDR3 DNA only is kept here, 33 bases in frame from base 1. Trimming costs V 8 bases and J 5 bases, and their ends lie 10 bases apart. About this clone itself: Its cognate antigen has yet to be identified. No per-base quality is available; no much larger clone lies one base away.

Findings and caveats that apply to the study as a whole: HLA typing was unavailable for some donors at each locus, so association tests used only the typed subset. The sequencing pipeline was judged likely to have produced a cluster of highly shared sequence variants as a technical artifact. Most TCR sequences were seen in very few donors, while some public TCRs were found in many individuals. Correlated functional status among segregating V segments might be attributable to linkage disequilibrium, but an unknown experimental factor could not be ruled out. This cohort had only TCR beta chains sequenced, and the lack of alpha or paired-chain data limited which features could be detected. A further reported finding was that TCR beta sequences accurately predicted the HLA-A and HLA-B alleles for most subjects in the first cohort. The only immune exposure information available for the cohort was CMV serostatus. In an earlier analysis of 587 of the donors, most TCR beta V segments appeared in productive rearrangements about 87% or about 30% of the time, broadly matching IMGT annotations. The study listed approximately 150 TCR beta chains as associated with cytomegalovirus. At a false discovery rate of 0.05, a later analysis linked around 15,000 TCR beta sequences to specific HLA alleles. According to a later genetic analysis, donors in an Asian-associated ancestry cluster had fewer N-insertions in productive TCRs than the roughly 700-donor mean. A later analysis found that most CMV-associated TCR beta chains appeared HLA-restricted, with HLA associations seemingly driven largely by CMV exposure. When HLA alleles, especially DR and DQ, strongly co-occurred, attributing TCR associations to individual alleles was difficult. An association between a missense DCLRE1C variant and V-gene and J-gene trimming of TCR beta chains was found in a later genetic analysis and replicated in an independent cohort. The authors suggested that the approach could potentially be generalized to other disease states and immunological phenotypes. Roughly uniform sequencing depth across donors was assumed in presence/absence analyses, although this assumption may not hold. In a later analysis, TCR association rates were found to vary across HLA loci, with the most associated TCRs seen for DRB1 alleles and the fewest for HLA-C alleles. Compared with equally common non-associated chains, HLA-associated TCR beta chains in a later analysis were more clonally expanded and had lower generation probabilities. Three of the identified cytomegalovirus-associated TCR beta chains were confirmed in vitro to be specific for cytomegalovirus antigens. Some IMGT-functional V segments, including TRBV6-2 and TRBV6-3, could not be distinguished by the 87-base-pair reads and were therefore excluded. Seventeen rarely observed V segments, including chromosome 9 orphons, were excluded from the earlier analysis of several hundred of the donors because counts were too low. In both the original and validation cohorts, the classifier was reported to diagnose cytomegalovirus status with high specificity and sensitivity. In a later analysis, several top co-occurrence clusters were reported to appear linked to parvovirus B19, influenza, CMV and Epstein-Barr virus.

The sequenced sample was PBMCs. Recombination linked TRBV6-6 to TRBJ2-7; TRBD2 could be the D gene, as 5 bases match. The origin of this receptor is a man aged 35-49 years in good health and CMV-seronegative. The sequenced DNA: TGTGCCAGCGGGAGAAGCGACGAGCAGTACTTC. Translated, this gives CASGRSDEQYF.